This T cell receptor beta chain was sequenced for a study of blood T cell repertoires in COVID-19. For the study at large: From the United States, Italy and Spain came samples of acute and convalescent COVID-19. T cells, B-cell-depleted T cells, or PBMCs provided the cDNA or gDNA that served as material.

Under the authors' procedure: Cell counts per sample came from amplifying reference gene primers. Clones were sequenced by immunoSEQ multiplex PCR, and TCRdb holds only the in-frame ones, with some missing. V and J calls and clone size come straight from that table; D and trimming were deduced from the DNA. This sample has hundreds of thousands of clones, with 80% to 90% found just once. CDR1 is MDHEN, CDR2 SYDVKM, per germline. The CDR3 sequence is 16 residues long. V lost 5 bases to trimming and J lost 9 bases; unmatched junction nucleotides: 12. Sequencing was done on a sample of peripheral blood. The TCR was taken from a man aged 30-40 years with active or convalescent COVID-19. The rearrangement joins TRBV28 to TRBJ2-1, with 11 bases identical to TRBD2. The DNA for the CDR3 is TGTGCCAGCAGTCCCGCCGGGACTAGCGGTGGGGGTGAGCAGTTCTTC. This gives the protein CASSPAGTSGGGEQFF.